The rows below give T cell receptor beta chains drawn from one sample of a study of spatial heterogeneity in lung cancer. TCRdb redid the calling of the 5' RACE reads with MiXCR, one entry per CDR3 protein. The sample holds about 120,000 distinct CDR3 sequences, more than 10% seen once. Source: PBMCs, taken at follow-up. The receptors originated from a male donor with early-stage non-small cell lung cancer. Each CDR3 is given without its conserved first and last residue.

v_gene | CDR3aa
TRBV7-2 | ASSLPNSGANVLT
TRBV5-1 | ASSLSGQQFQETQY
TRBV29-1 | SGGGGLGETQY
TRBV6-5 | ASSSLGLAGGRSYEQY
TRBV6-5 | ASSYSMVAGFSYNEQF
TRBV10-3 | AISESPKGRDGELF
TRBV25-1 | ASSELDRNGYT
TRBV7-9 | ASSLYDRVGNEQF
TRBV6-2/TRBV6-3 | ASSYSDWGATDTQY
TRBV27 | ASSLKSWGGTMDEQY
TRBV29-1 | SVDSRRQGGTDTQY
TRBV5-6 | ASTRDRYSGANVLT
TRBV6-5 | ASSYEGADTEAF
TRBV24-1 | ATSDLGQPNEQF
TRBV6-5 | ASSHQGNSNQPQH
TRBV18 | ASSPPEGRNYGYT
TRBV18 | ASSPSVEKLF
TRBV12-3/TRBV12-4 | ASSWDQDTGELF
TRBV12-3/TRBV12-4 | ASSSPGQYQQDYGYT
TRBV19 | ASSIPGGPNEKLF
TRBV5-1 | ASSFRTGEETQY
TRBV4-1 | ASRQGIAGPYNEQF
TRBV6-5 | ASSYDGGANSYEQY
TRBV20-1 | SARGGLAGGQETQY
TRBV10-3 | AIRNTGKSDYGYT
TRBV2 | ASSSEGATVDTQY
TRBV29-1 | SDRGQGAYNEQF
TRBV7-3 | ASSSSGQETSEAF
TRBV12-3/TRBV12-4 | ASSLRQGEVKLF
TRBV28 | ASSETGPLSGNTIY
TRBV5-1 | ASTTQGAGEYETQY
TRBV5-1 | ASSLQQGNEQF
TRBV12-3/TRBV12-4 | ASSIGGPEAF
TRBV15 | ATSRDRWGSYEQY
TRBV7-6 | ASSLVGEGLGNQPQH
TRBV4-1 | ASSHPLLRALNTEAF
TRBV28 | ASSLTSVGLSYEQY
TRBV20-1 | SARVRVHTEAF
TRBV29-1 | SAGQYDQPQH
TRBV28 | ASSLDRGLREQY